These 12 T cell receptor beta chains originate from one sample sequenced in a study of neurological immune-mediated disorders. The time point: longitudinal time-point 1 (baseline). Using its own MiXCR run on the 5' RACE reads, TCRdb lists one record per CDR3 protein. The table has around 76,000 distinct CDR3 sequences, roughly 10% seen once; the top ten hold 9.6%. Sequencing was carried out using PBMCs. Every receptor here comes from a man aged 25 to 40 in good health.

This clonotype was counted many times. The genes are TRBV11-2 and TRBJ1-4; D gene uncertain. CDR3 length equals 17 residues. Germline CDR1 is SGHAT and CDR2 is FQNNGV. Trimming removed 1 base from V and 4 bases from J, with 16 bases in between. The CDR3 DNA reads TGTGCCAGCAGCTTAGGTGCAGGAACCCTCTTTAATGAAAAACTGTTTTTT. It codes for CASSLGAGTLFNEKLFF. Full variable domain (remainder filled in from reference TRBV11-2 and TRBJ1-4): EAGVAQSPRYKIIEKRQSVAFWCNPISGHATLYWYQQILGQGPKLLIQFQNNGVVDDSQLPKDRFSAERLKGVDSTLKIQPAKLEDSAVYLCASSLGAGTLFNEKLFFGSGTQLSVL.

This clonotype occurred many times. The chain couples TRBV28 to TRBJ1-1; D is perhaps TRBD1 (5 bases). This CDR3 has 13 residues. In germline, CDR1 is MDHEN, CDR2 SYDVKM. Trimming took 7 bases from V and 2 from J, leaving 11 bases between them. The CDR3 here is CASNSGLNTEAFF. CDR3 sequence (DNA): TGTGCCAGCAATTCGGGACTCAACACTGAAGCTTTCTTT.

This clonotype has at least ten counts. V usage is TRBV28 and J usage is TRBJ2-3; D perhaps matches TRBD2 (6 bases). V gave up 8 bases and J gave up 0 bases, with 12 bases separating them. This CDR3 is built from 14 residues. The germline V gene has CDR1 MDHEN and CDR2 SYDVKM. The CDR3 sequence is CASGKGGSTDTQYF. CDR3 in DNA: TGTGCCAGCGGAAAAGGAGGGAGCACAGATACGCAGTATTTT.

This clonotype appeared a single time. It may be a read error: a sequence one base away is much more abundant. The V and J genes are TRBV28 and TRBJ1-1, with a possible D match to TRBD1 (5 bases). In germline, CDR1 is MDHEN, CDR2 SYDVKM. This CDR3 has 12 residues. Between the trimmed V and J ends, which lost 5 bases and 8 bases, there was a span of 12 bases. This chain's CDR3 is CASSRGKGEAFF. The CDR3 coding sequence is TGTGCCAGCAGTCGGGGGAAGGGAGAAGCTTTCTTT.

This clonotype appeared many times. The CDR3 nucleotides read TGTGCCAGCAGGACGGACAGTTTCTCCTACGAGCAGTACTTC. It is translated as CASRTDSFSYEQYF. The chain uses TRBV12-3 or TRBV12-4 and TRBJ2-7; possible D gene TRBD1, 6 bases. The length of the CDR3 is 14 residues. Trimming took 6 bases from V and 0 from J, leaving 12 bases between them.

Many counts were recorded for this clonotype. The rearrangement links TRBV6-6 to TRBJ2-7, with unresolved D. Germline assignment: CDR1 MNHNY and CDR2 SVGAGI (reference sequence). The CDR3 spans 15 residues. Trimming took off 0 bases at V and 0 bases at J, with 9 bases between the two ends. CDR3 bases: TGTGCCAGCAGTTACTCTGGACGGCCCTCCTACGAGCAGTACTTC. Protein product: CASSYSGRPSYEQYF.

Concerning this clonotype: It may be a read error: a sequence one base away is much more abundant. The chain carries TRBV7-3 and TRBJ1-1; possibly TRBD1 for D (5 bases). The CDR3 extends over 17 amino acids. Germline V gene sequence: CDR1 SGHTA, CDR2 FQGTGA. Here the CDR3 DNA reads TGTGCCGGCAGCTTAACGAAGGGGAACGGACTGAACACTGAAGCTTTCTTT. This encodes CAGSLTKGNGLNTEAFF.

This clonotype was seen ten or more times. This CDR3 reads CASSLIPRATNVLTF. Here the CDR3 DNA reads TGTGCCAGCAGCTTAATCCCCAGAGCGACCAACGTCCTGACTTTC. The chain carries TRBV7-9 and TRBJ2-6; D remains ambiguous. CDR1 is SEHNR and CDR2 is FQNEAQ in the germline V gene (reference sequence). The CDR3 consists of 15 residues. The V gene lost 2 bases and the J gene lost 8 bases, with 13 bases spanning the gap.

In its sample, this clonotype was seen a few times. This chain uses TRBV28 with TRBJ2-1; D may be TRBD2 (5 bases). Germline V lookup: CDR1 MDHEN, CDR2 SYDVKM. The V gene lost 6 bases and the J gene lost 8 bases, with 8 bases spanning the gap. CDR3 length equals 11 residues. CDR3 in DNA: TGTGCCAGCAGCGGGATCGATGAGCAGTTCTTC. It translates to CASSGIDEQFF. Together with reference TRBV28 and TRBJ2-1, the CDR3 gives the full variable domain: DVKVTQSSRYLVKRTGEKVFLECVQDMDHENMFWYRQDPGLGLRLIYFSYDVKMKEKGDIPEGYSVSREKKERFSLILESASTNQTSMYLCASSGIDEQFFGPGTRLTVL.

This clonotype was observed at least ten times. The V and J genes are TRBV20-1 and TRBJ2-7; maybe TRBD2 (5 bases). The germline V and J ends were trimmed by 1 base and 1 base, with 11 bases remaining between them. The CDR3 has 14 residues. The germline V gene encodes CDR1 DFQATT and CDR2 SNEGSKA (reference sequence). CDR3 sequence reads: CSARGPRGSYEQYF. CDR3 nucleotides: TGCAGTGCTAGAGGGCCCAGAGGGTCCTACGAGCAGTACTTC.

At least ten counts were recorded for this clonotype. The J gene is TRBJ2-3, the V gene TRBV7-3, with D possibly TRBD2 on 5 matching bases. Per germline, CDR1 SGHTA and CDR2 FQGTGA. Trimming cost V 2 bases and J 2 bases, with 11 bases left between them. The CDR3 consists of 15 residues. DNA for the CDR3: TGTGCCAGCAGCTTACGAGCGGCTTACACAGATACGCAGTATTTT. Translating it yields CASSLRAAYTDTQYF.

This clonotype was counted ten times or more. The V call is TRBV21-1, the J call TRBJ2-5; the table's D call TRBD2 went unverified against the DNA. TRBV21-1 is flagged as a pseudogene. The CDR3 runs to 18 residues. This CDR3 reads CASSKGLAGGPKRETQYF. CDR3 bases: TGTGCCAGCAGCAAAGGACTAGCGGGAGGGCCGAAGAGAGAGACCCAGTACTTC.